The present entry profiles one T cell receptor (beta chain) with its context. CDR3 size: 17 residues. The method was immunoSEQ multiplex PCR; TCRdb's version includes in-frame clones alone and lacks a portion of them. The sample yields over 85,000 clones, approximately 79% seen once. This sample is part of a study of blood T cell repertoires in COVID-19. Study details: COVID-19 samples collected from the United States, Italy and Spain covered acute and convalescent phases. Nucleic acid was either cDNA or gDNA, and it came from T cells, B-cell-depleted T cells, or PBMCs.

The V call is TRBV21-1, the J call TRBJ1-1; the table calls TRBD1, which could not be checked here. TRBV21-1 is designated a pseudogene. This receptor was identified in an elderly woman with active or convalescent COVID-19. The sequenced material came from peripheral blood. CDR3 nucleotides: TGTGCCAGCAGGAGTATGGGGGCAGCTAAAATGAACACTGAAGCTTTCTTT. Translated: CASRSMGAAKMNTEAFF.